This T cell receptor beta chain was found in a study of shared clonotypes between healthy human individuals. A split of CD4+ cells into CD45RA+ naive and CD45RA-negative memory subsets was performed. Notes on this clone: Its target is unknown.

Germline-derived CDR1 and CDR2 are SNHLY and FYNNEI. With 2 bases removed from V and 3 bases from J, the gap between germline ends came to 5 bases. The CDR3 contains 12 residues. Study-wide findings and caveats: Shared across a handful of donors were 4% to 5% of the naive CD4 clonotypes. Collection of samples was limited to blood; tissue repertoires likely differ.

This table comes from immunoSEQ multiplex PCR, and its TCRdb copy is limited to in-frame clones, with some not included. The sample lists over a million clones, around 97% occurring once. The chain has TRBV2 and TRBJ2-7; D is ambiguous. Material for sequencing was naive CD4+ T cells sorted from blood. This sample's subset: CD45RA+ positively selected. The origin of this receptor is a man aged 30-40 years in good health. The CDR3 DNA sequence: TGTGCCAGCAGTGAAAGGCGCTACGAGCAGTACTTC. As protein: CASSERRYEQYF.